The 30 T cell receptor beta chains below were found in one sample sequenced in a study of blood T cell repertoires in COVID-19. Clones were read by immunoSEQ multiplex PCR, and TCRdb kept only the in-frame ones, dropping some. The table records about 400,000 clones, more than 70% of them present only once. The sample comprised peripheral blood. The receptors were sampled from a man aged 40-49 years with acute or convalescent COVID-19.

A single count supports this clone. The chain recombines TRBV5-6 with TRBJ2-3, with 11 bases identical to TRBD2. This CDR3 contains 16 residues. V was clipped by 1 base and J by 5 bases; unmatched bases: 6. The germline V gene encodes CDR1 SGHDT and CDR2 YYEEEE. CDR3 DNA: TGTGCCAGCAGCTTGATTCCTAGCGGGGGGCTAGATACGCAGTATTTT. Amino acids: CASSLIPSGGLDTQYF.

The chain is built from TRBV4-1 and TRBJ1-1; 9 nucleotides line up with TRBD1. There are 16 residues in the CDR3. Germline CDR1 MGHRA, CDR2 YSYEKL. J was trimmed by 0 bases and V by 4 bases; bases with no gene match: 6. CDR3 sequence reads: CASSRPGQGMNTEAFF. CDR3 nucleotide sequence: TGCGCCAGCAGCCGGCCGGGACAGGGAATGAACACTGAAGCTTTCTTT.

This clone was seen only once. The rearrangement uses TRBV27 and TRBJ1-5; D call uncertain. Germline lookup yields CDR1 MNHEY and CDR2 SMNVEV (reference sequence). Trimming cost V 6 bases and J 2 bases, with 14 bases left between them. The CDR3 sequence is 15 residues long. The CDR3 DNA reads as TGTGCCAGCAGCCGGTATTCAGCGGGCAATCAGCCCCAGCATTTT. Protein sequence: CASSRYSAGNQPQHF.

CDR3 residues: CASRVIRGPTEAFF. In DNA form, the CDR3 reads TGTGCCAGCAGGGTGATCAGGGGGCCGACTGAAGCTTTCTTT. This sequence joins TRBV2 and TRBJ1-1, with 8 bases aligning to TRBD1. Germline loops: CDR1 SNHLY, CDR2 FYNNEI. The CDR3 has 14 amino acids. J gave up 5 bases and V 6 bases, and 8 bases lay outside the gene matches.

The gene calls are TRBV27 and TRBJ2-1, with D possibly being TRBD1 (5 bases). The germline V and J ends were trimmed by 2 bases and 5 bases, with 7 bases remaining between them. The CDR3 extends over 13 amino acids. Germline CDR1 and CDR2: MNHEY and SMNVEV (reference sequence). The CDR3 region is CASSLGANNEQFF. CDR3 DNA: TGTGCCAGCAGTTTAGGGGCCAACAATGAGCAGTTCTTC.

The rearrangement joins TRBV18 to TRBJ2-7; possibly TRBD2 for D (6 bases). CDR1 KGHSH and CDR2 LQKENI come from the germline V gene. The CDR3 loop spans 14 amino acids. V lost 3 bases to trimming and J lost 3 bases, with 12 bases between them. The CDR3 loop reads CASSPPSGVYEQYF. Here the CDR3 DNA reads TGTGCCAGCTCACCTCCCTCGGGGGTCTACGAGCAGTACTTC. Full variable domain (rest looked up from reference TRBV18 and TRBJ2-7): NAGVMQNPRHLVRRRGQEARLRCSPMKGHSHVYWYRQLPEEGLKFMVYLQKENIIDESGMPKERFSAEFPKEGPSILRIQQVVRGDSAAYFCASSPPSGVYEQYFGPGTRLTVT.

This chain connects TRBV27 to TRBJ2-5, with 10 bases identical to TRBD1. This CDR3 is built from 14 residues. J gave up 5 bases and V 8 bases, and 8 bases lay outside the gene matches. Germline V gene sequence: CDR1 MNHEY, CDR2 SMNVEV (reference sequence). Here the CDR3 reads CASLRDRGGETQYF. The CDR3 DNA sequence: TGTGCCAGCCTCCGGGACAGGGGCGGGGAGACCCAGTACTTC.

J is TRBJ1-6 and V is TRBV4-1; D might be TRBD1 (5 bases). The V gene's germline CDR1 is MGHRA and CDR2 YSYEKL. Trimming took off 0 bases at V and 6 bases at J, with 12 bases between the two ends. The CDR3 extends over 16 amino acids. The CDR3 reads CASSQDGDRLNSPLHF. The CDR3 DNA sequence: TGCGCCAGCAGCCAAGATGGCGACAGACTTAATTCACCCCTCCACTTT.

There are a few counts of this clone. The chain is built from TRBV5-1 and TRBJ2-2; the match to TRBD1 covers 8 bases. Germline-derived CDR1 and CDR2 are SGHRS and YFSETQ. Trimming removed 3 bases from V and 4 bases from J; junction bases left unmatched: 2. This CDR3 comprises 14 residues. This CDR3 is CASSWTGSTGELFF. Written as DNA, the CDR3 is TGCGCCAGCAGCTGGACAGGGAGCACCGGGGAGCTGTTTTTT.

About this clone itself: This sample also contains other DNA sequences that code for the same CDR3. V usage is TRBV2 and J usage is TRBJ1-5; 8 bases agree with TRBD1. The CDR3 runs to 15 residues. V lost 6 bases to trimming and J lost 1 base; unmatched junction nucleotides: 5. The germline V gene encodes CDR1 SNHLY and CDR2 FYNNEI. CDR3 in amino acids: CASSGQGLSNQPQHF. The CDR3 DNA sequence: TGTGCCAGCAGCGGACAGGGTCTCAGCAATCAGCCCCAGCATTTT. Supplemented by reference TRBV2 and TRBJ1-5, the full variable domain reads EPEVTQTPSHQVTQMGQEVILRCVPISNHLYFYWYRQILGQKVEFLVSFYNNEISEKSEIFDDQFSVERPDGSNFTLKIRSTKLEDSAMYFCASSGQGLSNQPQHFGDGTRLSIL.

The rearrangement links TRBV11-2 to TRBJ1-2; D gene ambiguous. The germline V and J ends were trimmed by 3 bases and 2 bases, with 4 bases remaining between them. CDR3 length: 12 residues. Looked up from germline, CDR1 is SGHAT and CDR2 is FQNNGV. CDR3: CASSLSNYGYTF. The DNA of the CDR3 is TGTGCCAGCAGCTTGAGCAACTATGGCTACACCTTC.

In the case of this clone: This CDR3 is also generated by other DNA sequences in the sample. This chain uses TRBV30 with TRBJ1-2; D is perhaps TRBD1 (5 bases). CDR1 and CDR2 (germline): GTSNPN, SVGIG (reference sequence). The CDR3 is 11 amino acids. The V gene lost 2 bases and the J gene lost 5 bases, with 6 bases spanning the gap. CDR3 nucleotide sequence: TGTGCCTGGAGTCCAGGGTATGGCTACACCTTC. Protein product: CAWSPGYGYTF.

The CDR3 DNA reads as TGTGCCAGCAGCGCTAGCGAAACTAATGAAAAACTGTTTTTT. It yields the protein CASSASETNEKLFF. The chain uses TRBV28 and TRBJ1-4; D unresolved. V shed 6 bases and J shed 1 base, with 9 bases lying between them. The CDR3 is made up of 14 amino acids. Germline loops: CDR1 MDHEN, CDR2 SYDVKM.

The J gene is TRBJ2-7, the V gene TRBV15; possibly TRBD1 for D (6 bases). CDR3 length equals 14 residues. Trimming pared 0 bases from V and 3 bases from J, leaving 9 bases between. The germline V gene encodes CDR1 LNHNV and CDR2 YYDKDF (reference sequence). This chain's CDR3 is CATSRETGYYEQYF. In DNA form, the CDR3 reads TGTGCCACCAGCAGAGAGACAGGTTACTACGAGCAGTACTTC. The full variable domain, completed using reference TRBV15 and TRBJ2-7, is DAMVIQNPRYQVTQFGKPVTLSCSQTLNHNVMYWYQQKSSQAPKLLFHYYDKDFNNEADTPDNFQSRRPNTSFCFLDIRSPGLGDTAMYLCATSRETGYYEQYFGPGTRLTVT.

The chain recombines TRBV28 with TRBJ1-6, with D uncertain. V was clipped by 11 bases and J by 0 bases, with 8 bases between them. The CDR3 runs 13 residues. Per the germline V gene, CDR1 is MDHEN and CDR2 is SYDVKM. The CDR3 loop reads CAYRGSYNSPLHF. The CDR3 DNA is TGTGCCTACCGGGGCTCCTATAATTCACCCCTCCACTTT.

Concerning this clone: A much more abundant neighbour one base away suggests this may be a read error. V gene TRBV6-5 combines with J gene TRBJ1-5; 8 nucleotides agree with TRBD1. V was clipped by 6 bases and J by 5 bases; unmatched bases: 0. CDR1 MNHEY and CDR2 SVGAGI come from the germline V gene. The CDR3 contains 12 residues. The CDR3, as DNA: TGTGCCAGCAGACAGGGGGATCAGCCCCAGCATTTT. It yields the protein CASRQGDQPQHF.

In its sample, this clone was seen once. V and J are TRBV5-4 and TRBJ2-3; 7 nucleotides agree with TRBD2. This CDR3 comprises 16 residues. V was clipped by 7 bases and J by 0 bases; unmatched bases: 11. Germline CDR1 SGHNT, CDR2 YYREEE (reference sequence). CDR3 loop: CASEKKTSTSTDTQYF. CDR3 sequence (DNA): TGTGCCAGCGAAAAAAAGACTAGCACAAGCACAGATACGCAGTATTTT.

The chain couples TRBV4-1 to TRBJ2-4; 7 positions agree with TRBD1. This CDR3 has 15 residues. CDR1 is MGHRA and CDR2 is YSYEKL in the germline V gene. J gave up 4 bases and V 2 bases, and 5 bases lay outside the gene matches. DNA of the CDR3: TGCGCCAGCAGCCAAACCTACAGGGGAAAAAACATTCAGTACTTC. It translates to CASSQTYRGKNIQYF.

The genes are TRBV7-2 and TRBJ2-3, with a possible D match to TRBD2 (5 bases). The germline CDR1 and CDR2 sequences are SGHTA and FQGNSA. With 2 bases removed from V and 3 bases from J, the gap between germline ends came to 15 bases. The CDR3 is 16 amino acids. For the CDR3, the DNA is TGTGCCAGCAGCTTAATGGTCGGGATAGCAACAGATACGCAGTATTTT. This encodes CASSLMVGIATDTQYF.

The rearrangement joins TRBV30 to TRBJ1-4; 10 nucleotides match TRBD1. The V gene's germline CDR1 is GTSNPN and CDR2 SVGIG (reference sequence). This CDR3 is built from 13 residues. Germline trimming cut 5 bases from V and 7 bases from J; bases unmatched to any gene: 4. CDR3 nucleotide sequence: TGTGCCTGGGCGAGACAGGGGGCTGAAAAACTGTTTTTT. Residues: CAWARQGAEKLFF.

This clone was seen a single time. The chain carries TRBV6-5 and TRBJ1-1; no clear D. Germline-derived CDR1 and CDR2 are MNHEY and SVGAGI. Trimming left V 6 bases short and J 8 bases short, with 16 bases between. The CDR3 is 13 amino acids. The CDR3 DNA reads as TGTGCCAGCAGCCCGGGGAGAGGAGTAGAAGCTTTCTTT. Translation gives CASSPGRGVEAFF.

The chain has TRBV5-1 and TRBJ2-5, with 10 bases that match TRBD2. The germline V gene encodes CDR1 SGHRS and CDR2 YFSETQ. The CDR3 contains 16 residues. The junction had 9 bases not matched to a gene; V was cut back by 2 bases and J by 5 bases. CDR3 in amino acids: CASSLSSGGAGETQYF. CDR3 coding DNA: TGCGCCAGCAGCTTATCTAGCGGGGGAGCCGGGGAGACCCAGTACTTC.

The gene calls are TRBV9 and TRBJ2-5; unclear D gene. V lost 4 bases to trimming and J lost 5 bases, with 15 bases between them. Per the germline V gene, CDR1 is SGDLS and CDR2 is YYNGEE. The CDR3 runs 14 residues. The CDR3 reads CASSTLADGETQYF. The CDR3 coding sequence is TGTGCCAGCAGCACATTAGCCGACGGGGAGACCCAGTACTTC.

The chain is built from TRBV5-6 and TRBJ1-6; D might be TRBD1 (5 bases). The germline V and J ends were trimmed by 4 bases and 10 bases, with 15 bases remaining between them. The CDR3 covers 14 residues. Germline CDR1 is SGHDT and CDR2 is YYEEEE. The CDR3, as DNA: TGTGCCAGCAGCCGGGACTGGCCCAGGTCACCCCTCCACTTT. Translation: CASSRDWPRSPLHF.

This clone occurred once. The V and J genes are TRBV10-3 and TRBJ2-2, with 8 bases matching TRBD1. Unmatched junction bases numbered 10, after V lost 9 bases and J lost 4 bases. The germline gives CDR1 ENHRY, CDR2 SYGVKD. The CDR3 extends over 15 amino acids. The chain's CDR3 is CAIGAGTGPTGELFF. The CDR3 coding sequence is TGTGCCATTGGGGCCGGGACAGGACCCACCGGGGAGCTGTTTTTT.

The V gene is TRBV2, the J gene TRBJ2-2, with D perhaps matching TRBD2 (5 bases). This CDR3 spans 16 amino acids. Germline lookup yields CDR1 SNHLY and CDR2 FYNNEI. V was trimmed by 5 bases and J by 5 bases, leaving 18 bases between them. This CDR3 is CASSKRPIRGTGELFF. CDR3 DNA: TGTGCCAGCAGTAAGAGACCAATTCGGGGTACCGGGGAGCTGTTTTTT.

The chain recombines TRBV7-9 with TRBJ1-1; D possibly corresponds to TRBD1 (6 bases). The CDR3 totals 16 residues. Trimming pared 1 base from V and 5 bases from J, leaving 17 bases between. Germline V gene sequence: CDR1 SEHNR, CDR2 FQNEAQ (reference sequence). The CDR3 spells CASSLEGQGRRTEAFF. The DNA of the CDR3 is TGTGCCAGCAGCTTAGAAGGGCAGGGGAGAAGAACTGAAGCTTTCTTT.

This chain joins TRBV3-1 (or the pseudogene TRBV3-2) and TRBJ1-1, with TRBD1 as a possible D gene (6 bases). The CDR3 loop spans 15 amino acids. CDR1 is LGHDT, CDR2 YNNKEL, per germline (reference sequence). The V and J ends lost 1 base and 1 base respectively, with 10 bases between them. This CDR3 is CASSQVGGQNTEAFF. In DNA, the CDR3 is TGTGCCAGCAGCCAAGTGGGGGGGCAGAACACTGAAGCTTTCTTT.

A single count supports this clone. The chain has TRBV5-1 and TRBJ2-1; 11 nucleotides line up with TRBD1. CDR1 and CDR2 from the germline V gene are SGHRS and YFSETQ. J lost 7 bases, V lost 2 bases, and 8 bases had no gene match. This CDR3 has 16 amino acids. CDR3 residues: CASSLIGQGAVNEQFF. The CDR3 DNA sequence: TGCGCCAGCAGCTTAATCGGACAGGGGGCAGTGAATGAGCAGTTCTTC.

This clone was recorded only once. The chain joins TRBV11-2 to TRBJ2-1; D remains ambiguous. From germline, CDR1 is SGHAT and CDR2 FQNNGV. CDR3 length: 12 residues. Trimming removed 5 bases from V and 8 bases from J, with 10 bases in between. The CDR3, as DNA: TGTGCCAGCAGCCCCAGTCGTGATGAGCAGTTCTTC. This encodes CASSPSRDEQFF.